What follows is one T cell receptor beta chain and its context. The data are from a study of blood T cell repertoires in COVID-19. From germline, CDR1 is SGHTS and CDR2 YDEGEE. The CDR3 runs 15 residues. V shed 5 bases, J shed 4 bases, and the junction held 10 bases outside the gene matches. This table comes from immunoSEQ multiplex PCR, and its TCRdb copy is limited to in-frame clones, with some not included. Here the sample spans fewer than 40,000 clones, 90% to 95% being singletons. The V and J genes are TRBV5-8 and TRBJ2-3, with 7 bases fitting TRBD1. The clonotype was recovered from a human donor with active COVID-19. The donor label of this sample is uncertain. Sequenced material: peripheral blood. As DNA, the CDR3 is TGTGCCAGCAGTCCCAACAGGGGTGGGGCAGATACGCAGTATTTT. Translated: CASSPNRGGADTQYF.